Below, 17 T cell receptor beta chains from the same sample are listed, as sequenced in a study of blood T cell repertoires in COVID-19. Using immunoSEQ multiplex PCR, the repertoire was profiled, and TCRdb retains in-frame clones only, with some absent. The profile shows 100,000 to 150,000 clones, roughly 90% of them singletons. What was sequenced was peripheral blood. The source of these receptors is a man between 65 and 85 years old with active COVID-19.

The chain recombines TRBV5-1 with TRBJ2-7; TRBD1 matches 7 bases. Germline-derived CDR1 and CDR2 are SGHRS and YFSETQ. This CDR3 has 15 residues. The ends lost 8 bases at V and 2 bases at J; junction bases unmatched: 13. This CDR3 is CASRSGRGLTYEQYF. The CDR3 coding sequence is TGCGCCAGTAGGTCGGGCAGGGGGTTGACCTACGAGCAGTACTTC.

This chain joins TRBV2 and TRBJ1-3; unclear D gene. Deletions cut 7 bases from V and 0 bases from J, with 13 bases between. CDR1 SNHLY and CDR2 FYNNEI come from the germline V gene. The CDR3 sequence is 15 residues long. DNA for the CDR3: TGTGCCAGCAAAGATCAGGCAAGCTCTGGAAACACCATATATTTT. Translation gives CASKDQASSGNTIYF. Together with reference TRBV2 and TRBJ1-3, the CDR3 gives the full variable domain: EPEVTQTPSHQVTQMGQEVILRCVPISNHLYFYWYRQILGQKVEFLVSFYNNEISEKSEIFDDQFSVERPDGSNFTLKIRSTKLEDSAMYFCASKDQASSGNTIYFGEGSWLTVV.

V and J are TRBV3-1 (or the pseudogene TRBV3-2) and TRBJ1-6; 7 nucleotides match TRBD1. The ends lost 3 bases at V and 16 bases at J; junction bases unmatched: 9. The germline gives CDR1 LGHDT, CDR2 YNNKEL (reference sequence). This CDR3 comprises 13 residues. CDR3 coding DNA: TGTGCCAGCAGCCATAGACGGGACAGTCCTCTCCACTTT. Amino acids: CASSHRRDSPLHF.

This chain connects TRBV2 to TRBJ2-7; 10 bases are a match to TRBD2. The CDR3 loop spans 15 amino acids. CDR1 and CDR2 from the germline V gene are SNHLY and FYNNEI. The trim removed 5 bases at V and 4 bases at J, leaving 8 bases unmatched. The CDR3 DNA sequence: TGTGCCAGCAGTACCGGGGCTAGCGGGGGATACGAGCAGTACTTC. Amino acid sequence: CASSTGASGGYEQYF.

The rearrangement uses TRBV7-8 and TRBJ2-3; 7 nucleotides agree with TRBD1. The CDR3 has 14 residues. The trim removed 7 bases at V and 2 bases at J, leaving 6 bases unmatched. CDR1 is SGHVS, CDR2 FQNEAQ, per germline. Here the CDR3 reads CASTPDRPTDTQYF. Written as DNA, the CDR3 is TGTGCCAGCACCCCGGACAGGCCCACAGATACGCAGTATTTT.

The sample holds many counts of this clone. The chain combines TRBV28 with TRBJ1-2; TRBD1 agrees at 8 bases. The CDR3 spans 14 residues. V trimming: 5 bases; J trimming: 4 bases; junction bases outside the gene matches: 6. Germline CDR1 and CDR2: MDHEN and SYDVKM. CDR3 in DNA: TGTGCCAGCAGTGGACAGGGCAGTTTCTATGGCTACACCTTC. Translated, it gives CASSGQGSFYGYTF.

The chain recombines TRBV19 with TRBJ2-3; 7 bases map to TRBD2. CDR3 length: 16 amino acids. J lost 4 bases, V lost 6 bases, and 13 bases had no gene match. Germline CDR1 LNHDA, CDR2 SQIVND (reference sequence). The CDR3 DNA sequence: TGTGCCAGTAGGACGACTAGCCTAAGAGGTGCAGATACGCAGTATTTT. It is translated as CASRTTSLRGADTQYF.

This clone showed up just a few times. The chain employs TRBV5-4 and TRBJ2-5; 8 bases are shared with TRBD1. Germline CDR1 is SGHNT and CDR2 is YYREEE (reference sequence). This CDR3 is built from 17 residues. Unmatched junction bases numbered 18, after V lost 9 bases and J lost 2 bases. The CDR3: CATKPHITGGRQETQYF. The CDR3 bases are TGTGCCACCAAGCCTCATATAACAGGGGGAAGGCAAGAGACCCAGTACTTC.

This chain joins TRBV7-2 and TRBJ2-5; 12 bases map to TRBD1. The CDR3 runs 17 residues. With 5 bases clipped from V and 6 bases from J, the junction kept 13 bases outside the gene matches. Germline V gives CDR1 SGHTA, CDR2 FQGNSA. The chain's CDR3 is CASSPRGTGGDQKTQYF. The CDR3 DNA reads TGTGCCAGCAGCCCCCGGGGGACAGGGGGCGATCAAAAGACCCAGTACTTC.

The chain employs TRBV5-1 and TRBJ2-5, with D possibly TRBD2 on 5 matching bases. The CDR3 is 13 amino acids. With 4 bases removed from V and 4 bases from J, the gap between germline ends came to 11 bases. Per the germline V gene, CDR1 is SGHRS and CDR2 is YFSETQ. In nucleotides, the CDR3 is TGCGCCAGCAGCCGGGATGGGCTAGAGACCCAGTACTTC. This translates into CASSRDGLETQYF.

The genes are TRBV3-1 (or the pseudogene TRBV3-2) and TRBJ2-2, with TRBD2 identical over 9 bases. The CDR3 covers 16 residues. J lost 2 bases, V lost 4 bases, and 5 bases had no gene match. CDR1 is LGHDT and CDR2 is YNNKEL in the germline V gene (reference sequence). In nucleotides, the CDR3 is TGTGCCAGCAGCCGATCTAGCGGGATAAACACCGGGGAGCTGTTTTTT. It codes for CASSRSSGINTGELFF.

The rearrangement uses TRBV11-2 and TRBJ2-3; a weak D match, TRBD1 (6 bases). This CDR3 has 17 residues. Between the trimmed V and J ends, which lost 0 bases and 5 bases, there was a span of 18 bases. Per the germline V gene, CDR1 is SGHAT and CDR2 is FQNNGV. CDR3 sequence: CASSLEVGRGRKDTQYF. The CDR3 DNA is TGTGCCAGCAGCTTAGAGGTCGGCAGGGGAAGAAAAGATACGCAGTATTTT.

V and J are TRBV28 and TRBJ1-2; 8 positions agree with TRBD1. J was trimmed by 3 bases and V by 5 bases; bases with no gene match: 5. CDR3 size: 14 residues. CDR1 MDHEN and CDR2 SYDVKM come from the germline V gene. The CDR3 sequence is CASSRTGSDYGYTF. The DNA of the CDR3 is TGTGCCAGCAGTCGGACAGGGTCGGACTATGGCTACACCTTC.

This clone is a singleton in its sample. This chain joins TRBV6-5 and TRBJ2-7, with 10 bases matching TRBD1. The CDR3 is 15 residues long. The germline V gene encodes CDR1 MNHEY and CDR2 SVGAGI. Trimming took 6 bases from V and 2 from J; bases not matched to a gene: 7. CDR3 amino acids: CASSGGGTGAYEQYF. The CDR3 DNA is TGTGCCAGCAGCGGGGGGGGGACAGGGGCCTACGAGCAGTACTTC.

V and J are TRBV28 and TRBJ2-7, with a tentative D call TRBD1 (5 bases). Per germline, CDR1 MDHEN and CDR2 SYDVKM. This CDR3 comprises 13 residues. V gave up 2 bases and J gave up 2 bases, with 7 bases separating them. The DNA of the CDR3 is TGTGCCAGCAGTTTACAGGGCGCCTACGAGCAGTACTTC. It is translated as CASSLQGAYEQYF.

This rearrangement joins TRBV29-1 to TRBJ2-1, with D perhaps TRBD2 (6 bases). Trimming stripped 0 bases from V and 0 bases from J, with 12 bases between. Germline CDR1 SQVTM, CDR2 ANQGSEA. This CDR3 is built from 16 residues. CDR3 sequence: CSVEELAVSSYNEQFF. CDR3 coding DNA: TGCAGCGTTGAAGAATTAGCGGTGAGCTCCTACAATGAGCAGTTCTTC.

This chain joins TRBV7-2 and TRBJ2-2; D gene unclear. CDR3 size: 11 residues. Germline loops: CDR1 SGHTA, CDR2 FQGNSA. The V end lost 6 bases, the J end lost 8 bases, and 7 bases lay between the germline ends. This CDR3 reads CASRSVGELFF. The CDR3 DNA reads as TGTGCCAGCAGATCAGTGGGGGAGCTGTTTTTT.